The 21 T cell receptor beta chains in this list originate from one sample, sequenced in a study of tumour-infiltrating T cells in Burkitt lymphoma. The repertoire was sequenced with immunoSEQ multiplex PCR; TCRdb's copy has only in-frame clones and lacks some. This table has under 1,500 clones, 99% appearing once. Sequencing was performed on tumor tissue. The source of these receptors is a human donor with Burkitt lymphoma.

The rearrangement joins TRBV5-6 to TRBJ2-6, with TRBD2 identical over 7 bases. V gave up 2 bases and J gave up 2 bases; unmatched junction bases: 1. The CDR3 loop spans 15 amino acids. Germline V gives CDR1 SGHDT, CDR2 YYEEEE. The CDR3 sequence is CASSLRGAGANVLTF. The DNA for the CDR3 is TGTGCCAGCAGCTTACGGGGGGCTGGGGCCAACGTCCTGACTTTC. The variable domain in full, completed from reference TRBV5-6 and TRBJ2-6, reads DAGVTQSPTHLIKTRGQQVTLRCSPKSGHDTVSWYQQALGQGPQFIFQYYEEEERQRGNFPDRFSGHQFPNYSSELNVNALLLGDSALYLCASSLRGAGANVLTFGAGSRLTVL.

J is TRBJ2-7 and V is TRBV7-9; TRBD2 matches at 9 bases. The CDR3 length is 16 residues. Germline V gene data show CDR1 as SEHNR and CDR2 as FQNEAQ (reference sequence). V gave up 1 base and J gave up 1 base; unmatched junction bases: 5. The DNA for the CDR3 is TGTGCCAGCAGCTTAGATAGCGGGGGAGGTTCCTACGAGCAGTACTTC. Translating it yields CASSLDSGGGSYEQYF.

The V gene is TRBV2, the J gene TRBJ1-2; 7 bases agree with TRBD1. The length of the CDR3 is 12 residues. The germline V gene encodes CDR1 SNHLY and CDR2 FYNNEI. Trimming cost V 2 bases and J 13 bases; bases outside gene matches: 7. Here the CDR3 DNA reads TGTGCCAGCAGTGAAATGGGACAGCCGTGCACCTTC. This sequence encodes CASSEMGQPCTF.

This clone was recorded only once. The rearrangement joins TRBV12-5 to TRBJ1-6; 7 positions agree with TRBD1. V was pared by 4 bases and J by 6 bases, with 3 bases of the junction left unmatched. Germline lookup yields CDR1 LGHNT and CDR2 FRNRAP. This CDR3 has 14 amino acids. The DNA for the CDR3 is TGTGCTAGTGGTTCTTACAGGGGTAATTCACCCCTCCACTTT. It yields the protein CASGSYRGNSPLHF.

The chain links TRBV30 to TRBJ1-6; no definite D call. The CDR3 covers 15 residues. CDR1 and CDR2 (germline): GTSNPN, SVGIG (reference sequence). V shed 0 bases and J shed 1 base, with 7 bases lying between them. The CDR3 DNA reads TGTGCCTGGAGTGTTCTGGGGTCCTATAATTCACCCCTCCACTTT. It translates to CAWSVLGSYNSPLHF.

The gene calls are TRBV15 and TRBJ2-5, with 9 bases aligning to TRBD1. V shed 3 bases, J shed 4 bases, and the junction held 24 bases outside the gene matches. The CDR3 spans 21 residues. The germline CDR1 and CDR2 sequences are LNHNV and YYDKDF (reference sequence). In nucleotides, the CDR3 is TGTGCCACCAGCAGGGCAGACACAGGGGGCGCTTTGGGTTTATCGGGAGAGACCCAGTACTTC. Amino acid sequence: CATSRADTGGALGLSGETQYF.

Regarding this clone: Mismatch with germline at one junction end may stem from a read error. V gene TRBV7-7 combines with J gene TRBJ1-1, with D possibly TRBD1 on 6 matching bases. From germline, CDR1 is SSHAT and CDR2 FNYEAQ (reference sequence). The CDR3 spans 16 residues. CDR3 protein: CASSRTSTGLNTEAFF. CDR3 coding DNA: TGTGCTAGCAGCCGCACATCGACAGGCCTCAACACTGAAGCTTTCTTT.

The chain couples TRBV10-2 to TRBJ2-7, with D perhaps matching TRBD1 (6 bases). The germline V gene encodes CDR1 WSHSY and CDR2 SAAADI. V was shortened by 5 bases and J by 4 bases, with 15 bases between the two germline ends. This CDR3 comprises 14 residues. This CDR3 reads CASSPVGTFYEQYF. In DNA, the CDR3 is TGCGCCAGCAGTCCAGTCGGGACATTTTACGAGCAGTACTTC.

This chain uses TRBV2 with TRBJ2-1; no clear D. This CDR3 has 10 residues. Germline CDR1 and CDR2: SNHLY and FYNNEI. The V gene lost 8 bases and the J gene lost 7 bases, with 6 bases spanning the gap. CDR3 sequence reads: CASRDNEQFF. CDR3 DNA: TGTGCCAGCCGCGATAATGAGCAGTTCTTC.

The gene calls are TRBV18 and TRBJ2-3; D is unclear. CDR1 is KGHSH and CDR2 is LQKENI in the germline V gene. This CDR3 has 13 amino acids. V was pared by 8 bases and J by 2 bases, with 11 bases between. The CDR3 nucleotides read TGTGCCAGCCTCACCACCTACACAGATACGCAGTATTTT. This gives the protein CASLTTYTDTQYF. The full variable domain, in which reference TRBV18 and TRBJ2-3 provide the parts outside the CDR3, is NAGVMQNPRHLVRRRGQEARLRCSPMKGHSHVYWYRQLPEEGLKFMVYLQKENIIDESGMPKERFSAEFPKEGPSILRIQQVVRGDSAAYFCASLTTYTDTQYFGPGTRLTVL.

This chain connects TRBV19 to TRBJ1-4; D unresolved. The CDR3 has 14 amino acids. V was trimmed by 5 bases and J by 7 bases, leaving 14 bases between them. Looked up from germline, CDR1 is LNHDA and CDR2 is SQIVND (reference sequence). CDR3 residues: CASSSSFGFEKLFF. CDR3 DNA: TGTGCCAGTAGTTCTTCTTTTGGTTTTGAAAAACTGTTTTTT. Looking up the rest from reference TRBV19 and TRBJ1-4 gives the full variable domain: DGGITQSPKYLFRKEGQNVTLSCEQNLNHDAMYWYRQDPGQGLRLIYYSQIVNDFQKGDIAEGYSVSREKKESFPLTVTSAQKNPTAFYLCASSSSFGFEKLFFGSGTQLSVL.

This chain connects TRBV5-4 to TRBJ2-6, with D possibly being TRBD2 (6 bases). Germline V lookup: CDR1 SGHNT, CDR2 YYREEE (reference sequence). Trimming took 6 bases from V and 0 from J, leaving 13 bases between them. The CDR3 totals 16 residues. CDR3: CASNRGGYSGANVLTF. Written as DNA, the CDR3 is TGTGCCAGCAATCGTGGAGGGTACTCTGGGGCCAACGTCCTGACTTTC.

The CDR3 loop is CASSRSGSTYEQYF. The CDR3 DNA sequence: TGTGCCAGCAGCCGGAGCGGGAGTACGTACGAGCAGTACTTC. The rearrangement uses TRBV11-2 and TRBJ2-7, with TRBD2 matching 8 bases. In germline, CDR1 is SGHAT, CDR2 FQNNGV. V was pared by 5 bases and J by 4 bases, with 7 bases of the junction left unmatched. The CDR3 sequence is 14 residues long.

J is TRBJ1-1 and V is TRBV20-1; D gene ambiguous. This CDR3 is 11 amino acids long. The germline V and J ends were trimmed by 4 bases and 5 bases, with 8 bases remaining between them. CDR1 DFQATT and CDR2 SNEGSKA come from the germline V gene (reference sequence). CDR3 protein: CSAKAGTEAFF. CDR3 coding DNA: TGCAGTGCTAAGGCTGGGACTGAAGCTTTCTTT.

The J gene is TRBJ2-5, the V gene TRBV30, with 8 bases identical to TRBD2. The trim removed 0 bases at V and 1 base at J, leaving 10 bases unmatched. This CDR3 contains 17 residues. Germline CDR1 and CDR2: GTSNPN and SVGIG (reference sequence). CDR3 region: CAWSVLRTSGVQETQYF. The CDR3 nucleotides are TGTGCCTGGAGTGTACTTAGAACTAGCGGAGTCCAAGAGACCCAGTACTTC.

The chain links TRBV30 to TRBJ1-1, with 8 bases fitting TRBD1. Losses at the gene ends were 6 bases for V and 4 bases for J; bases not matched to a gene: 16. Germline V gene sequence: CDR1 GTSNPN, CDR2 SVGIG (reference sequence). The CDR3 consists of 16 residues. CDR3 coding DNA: TGTGCCTGCAAATCCTCCGTCGACAGGGGCCTCACTGAAGCTTTCTTT. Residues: CACKSSVDRGLTEAFF.

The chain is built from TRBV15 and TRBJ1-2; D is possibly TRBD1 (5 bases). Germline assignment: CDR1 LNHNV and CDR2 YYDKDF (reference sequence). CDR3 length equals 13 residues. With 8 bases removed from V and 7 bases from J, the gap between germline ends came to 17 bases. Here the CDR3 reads CATRGEGVIGYTF. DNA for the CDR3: TGTGCCACCCGGGGGGAGGGTGTGATTGGCTACACCTTC.

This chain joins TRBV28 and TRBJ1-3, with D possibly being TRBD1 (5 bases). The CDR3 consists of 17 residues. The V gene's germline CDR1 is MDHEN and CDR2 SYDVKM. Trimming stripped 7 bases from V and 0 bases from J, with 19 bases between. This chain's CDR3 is CASTSFLGGFSGNTIYF. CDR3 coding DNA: TGTGCCAGCACCTCTTTCCTGGGGGGATTCTCTGGAAACACCATATATTTT.

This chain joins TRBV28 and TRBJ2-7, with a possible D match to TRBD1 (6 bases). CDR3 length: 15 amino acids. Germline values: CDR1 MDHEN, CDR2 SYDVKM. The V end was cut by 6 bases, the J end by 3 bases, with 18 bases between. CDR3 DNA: TGTGCCAGCAGCCCCGGACAGAGGATACACTACGAGCAGTACTTC. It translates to CASSPGQRIHYEQYF. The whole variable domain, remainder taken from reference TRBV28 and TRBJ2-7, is DVKVTQSSRYLVKRTGEKVFLECVQDMDHENMFWYRQDPGLGLRLIYFSYDVKMKEKGDIPEGYSVSREKKERFSLILESASTNQTSMYLCASSPGQRIHYEQYFGPGTRLTVT.

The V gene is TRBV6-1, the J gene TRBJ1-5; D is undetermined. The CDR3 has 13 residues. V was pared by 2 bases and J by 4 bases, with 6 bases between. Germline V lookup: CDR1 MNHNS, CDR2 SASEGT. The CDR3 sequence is CASSESGNQPQHF. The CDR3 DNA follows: TGTGCCAGCAGTGAAAGCGGGAATCAGCCCCAGCATTTT.

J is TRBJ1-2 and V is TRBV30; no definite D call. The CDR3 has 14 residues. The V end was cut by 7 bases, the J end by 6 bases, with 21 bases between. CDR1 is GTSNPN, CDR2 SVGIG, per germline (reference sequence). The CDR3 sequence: CAYAWTLGADGYTF. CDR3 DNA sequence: TGTGCCTACGCCTGGACTCTTGGCGCCGATGGCTACACCTTC.